This TCR beta chain derives from a study of T cells after yellow fever vaccination. Concerning this clonotype: At one boundary the junction diverges from the germline segment, which might be a read error.

The CDR3 spans 13 residues. By 5'RACE template switching, TCR cDNA was produced, with a universal primer site and UMIs added in the process. One entry per CDR3 protein, called by TCRdb with MiXCR from the 5' RACE reads. This sample has 300,000 to 450,000 distinct CDR3 sequences, with 8% to 9.5% found just once. The chain is built from TRBV12-3 or TRBV12-4 and TRBJ1-1; D not resolved. The receptor was derived from a man aged 18 to 29 who received the YFV17D yellow fever vaccine. Material: PBMCs, obtained approximately 40 days after the first yellow fever vaccination. The CDR3 nucleotides are TGTACCAGCAGTTTGGCCATAGGCACTGAAGCTTTCTTT. Translated, it gives CTSSLAIGTEAFF.